This TCR beta chain was sequenced in a study of Ad26.COV2.S vaccination and SARS-CoV-2 variants. Germline V gene data show CDR1 as SNHLY and CDR2 as FYNNEI. V was pared by 7 bases and J by 9 bases, with 25 bases between. This CDR3 region has 15 residues. Sequencing used immunoSEQ multiplex PCR; TCRdb keeps in-frame clones, though not all of them. Counted here are just over 350,000 clones, 70% to 90% occurring once; the ten biggest clones make up approximately 3.5%. With regard to this clone: The antigen remains unidentified.

Treatment noted: about 20 received Ad26.COV2.S at low or high dose, single or two shots; roughly 5 received placebo; per-sample allocation not given. The study sampled participants on day 63 after the first vaccine or placebo injection. Expressing Wuhan-strain SARS-CoV-2 spike, an Ad26 vector served as the vaccine. General study points: Substantial post-vaccination breadth of spike-specific CD8+ and CD4+ T cell responses was reported.

The TCR was taken from a person between 18 and 60 years old who received the Ad26.COV2.S COVID-19 vaccine or a placebo. The rearrangement uses TRBV2 and TRBJ2-7; no definite D call. The specimen comprised peripheral blood, sampled in a trial of Ad26.COV2.S vaccine versus placebo. The DNA of the CDR3 is TGTGCCAGCATGGGATATTCTGGATACACTGTTTTGCAGTACTTC. As protein: CASMGYSGYTVLQYF.